This T cell receptor (beta chain) is drawn from a study of Ad26.COV2.S vaccination and SARS-CoV-2 variants. Background on the study: The authors gave Ad26.COV2.S intramuscularly, either once or twice 56 days apart.

Treatment here: roughly 20 received Ad26.COV2.S at low or high dose, single or two shots; about 5 received placebo; per-sample allocation not given. On day 63 after the first injection, vaccine and placebo recipients gave samples. The table came from immunoSEQ multiplex PCR; TCRdb's copy has only in-frame clones and leaves some out. In the table there are a few hundred thousand clones, 80% to 90% of which are singletons. This TCR was sampled from a person between 18 and 60 years old who received the Ad26.COV2.S COVID-19 vaccine or a placebo. Source: peripheral blood, taken in a trial of Ad26.COV2.S vaccine versus placebo.

The CDR3 loop reads CASSAGTPSGNTIYF. In DNA form, the CDR3 reads TGTGCCAGCAGCGCCGGGACTCCCTCTGGAAACACCATATATTTT. The chain combines TRBV9 with TRBJ1-3; D perhaps matches TRBD1 (5 bases). With 3 bases removed from V and 0 bases from J, the gap between germline ends came to 10 bases. From germline, CDR1 is SGDLS and CDR2 YYNGEE. This CDR3 contains 15 residues.